The rows below give T cell receptor beta chains drawn from one sample of a study of Ad26.COV2.S vaccination and SARS-CoV-2 variants. The protocol was immunoSEQ multiplex PCR, while the TCRdb copy is restricted to in-frame clones and leaves out a portion. The data contain about 140,000 clones, around 86% of them singletons. Material: peripheral blood, obtained after recovery from COVID-19. These receptors all come from a human donor who had recovered from COVID-19. The CDR3 runs from the conserved cysteine through the conserved F or W. The order of the fields is J gene, D gene, clone size, V gene, CDR3 DNA, CDR3 protein. The D gene is left open where the match is weak. Size is omitted from some rows. Given values are once, few, many or a class for expanded clones.

>TRBJ2-7|TRBD1|.|TRBV5-6
TGTGCCAGCAGCTTGAACAGGGGGCCCGAGCAGTACTTC
CASSLNRGPEQYF
>TRBJ1-4|.|.|TRBV30
TGTGCCTGGAGCCTGGGGGGAATTAATGAAAAACTGTTTTTT
CAWSLGGINEKLFF
>TRBJ1-1|.|.|TRBV5-1
TGCGCCAGCAGTCAGCTCGGCGCTGAAGCTTTCTTT
CASSQLGAEAFF
>TRBJ2-5|TRBD2|.|TRBV7-2
TGTGCCAGCAGCTTGGGACTAGCGGGGGGGCAAGAGACCCAGTACTTC
CASSLGLAGGQETQYF
>TRBJ1-5|.|.|TRBV25-1
TGTGCCAGTAGCCCAGGGGCCAATCAGCCCCAGCATTTT
CASSPGANQPQHF
>TRBJ2-3|.|.|TRBV18
TGTGCCAGCTCAGGACTTAGCAGAGATACGCAGTATTTT
CASSGLSRDTQYF
>TRBJ2-1|TRBD1|.|TRBV24-1
TGTGCCACCAGTGATTACGGGACAGAGACTTACAATGAGCAGTTCTTC
CATSDYGTETYNEQFF
>TRBJ2-5|.|.|TRBV5-1
TGCGCCAGCAGAACGGGGGGCACAGGGTCCCAAGAGACCCAGTACTTC
CASRTGGTGSQETQYF
>TRBJ1-6|.|.|TRBV7-2
TGTGCCAGCAGCTTGATGGATAATTCACCCCTCCACTTT
CASSLMDNSPLHF
>TRBJ2-2|.|.|TRBV28
TGTGCCAGCAGTTTAGCAGGATCGAACACCGGGGAGCTGTTTTTT
CASSLAGSNTGELFF
>TRBJ1-6|TRBD1|.|TRBV4-1
TGCGCCAGCAGCCAAGAAATCTCGGACAGGCGAGGAGCACCCCTCCACTTT
CASSQEISDRRGAPLHF
>TRBJ1-2|.|.|TRBV6-2/TRBV6-3
TGTGCCAGCAGTACAGGGATTGAAGGCTACACCTTC
CASSTGIEGYTF
>TRBJ2-7|TRBD1|.|TRBV6-1
TGTGCCAGCAGTGATCCGACAGGGGGCTCCTACGAGCAGTACTTC
CASSDPTGGSYEQYF
>TRBJ1-1|.|.|TRBV5-4
TGTGCCAGCAGCTTGGTCCAGGGGAAGGCTGAAGCTTTCTTT
CASSLVQGKAEAFF
>TRBJ2-7|.|.|TRBV3-1/TRBV3-2
TGTGCCAGCAGCCCCCGACCTCGCGAGCAGTACTTC
CASSPRPREQYF
>TRBJ1-1|.|few|TRBV28
TGTGCCAGCAGGGCCCCTGGGAGGGTTGGGGCTGAAGCTTTCTTT
CASRAPGRVGAEAFF
>TRBJ2-3|.|few|TRBV5-4
TGTGCCAGCAGCTTGTCTCTCCTCAGCACAGATACGCAGTATTTT
CASSLSLLSTDTQYF
>TRBJ2-2|.|.|TRBV7-9
TGTGCCAGCAGCTTAGCGCACGCCGGGGAGCTGTTTTTT
CASSLAHAGELFF
>TRBJ1-1|.|.|TRBV25-1
TGTGCCAGCAGTAAGACCTTCATGAACACTGAAGCTTTCTTT
CASSKTFMNTEAFF
>TRBJ2-1|TRBD1|.|TRBV2
TGTGCCAGCAGTCCCGGACAGGTTAACAATGAGCAGTTCTTC
CASSPGQVNNEQFF
>TRBJ2-7|TRBD1|once|TRBV7-2
TGTGCCAGCAGCCTAAGACCGGGACAGGGATACGAGCAGTACTTC
CASSLRPGQGYEQYF
>TRBJ1-2|.|.|TRBV6-2/TRBV6-3
TGTGCCAGCAGTTCACGAGGGGGCTATGGCTACACCTTC
CASSSRGGYGYTF
>TRBJ1-4|.|few|TRBV9
TGTGCCAGCAGCGTGAGTGGAGAAAAACTGTTTTTT
CASSVSGEKLFF